Listed below are T cell receptor beta chains from one sample, sequenced in a study of Graves' ophthalmopathy and Graves' hyperthyroidism. From the multiplex PCR reads, TCRdb called clonotypes with MiXCR, one entry per CDR3 protein. The sample lists around 520,000 distinct CDR3 sequences, just under 40% occurring once. The sample comprised peripheral blood or thyroid tissue (not recorded which). The source is an adult man with Graves' hyperthyroidism. The conserved cysteine and the conserved F or W are not part of the CDR3 here. D genes are given only for firm matches. Where a row states a size, it is once, few, many or the class of an expanded clone; other rows omit it.

CDR3 length,clone size,V gene,D gene,J gene,CDR3 protein
10,few,TRBV6-1,.,TRBJ1-5,ASQGMGQPQH
13,once,TRBV5-4,TRBD1,TRBJ2-7,ASSFGQGGSYEQY
13,many,TRBV7-9,.,TRBJ1-4,ASSPRTEPNEKLF
15,.,TRBV7-9,.,TRBJ1-2,ASSLLPGEETVDGYT
17,.,TRBV4-2,.,TRBJ1-5,ASSQDRIESIGGNQPQH
11,.,TRBV7-2,.,TRBJ2-7,ASAHAGDYEQY
17,.,TRBV5-1,.,TRBJ1-1,ASSLELFWELGGNTEAF
14,.,TRBV7-8,.,TRBJ2-7,ASSLGQALPRGEQY
11,many,TRBV10-3,.,TRBJ1-1,AISEFPETEAF
10,many,TRBV12-3/TRBV12-4,.,TRBJ2-5,ASRPSGQTQY
15,.,TRBV29-1,.,TRBJ1-1,SVDPTGDGGLNTEAF
15,few,TRBV28,TRBD2,TRBJ2-5,ASSLTLAGGRVETQY
11,.,TRBV25-1,.,TRBJ2-7,ASSETASHEQY
14,.,TRBV2,.,TRBJ2-7,ASGEAGRDRPYEQY
12,many,TRBV4-1,TRBD2,TRBJ2-7,ASSQTLAGGPRY
10,.,TRBV29-1,.,TRBJ2-2,SVEGSAGELF
11,.,TRBV7-9,.,TRBJ2-7,ASSPAGTPEQY
13,.,TRBV12-3/TRBV12-4,TRBD1,.,ASSLGQGAYNEQF
12,.,TRBV2,TRBD1,TRBJ1-1,ASSDGQGYTEAF
12,many,TRBV12-3/TRBV12-4,TRBD1,TRBJ1-2,ASIRTGRANGYT
14,once,TRBV29-1,.,TRBJ1-2,SVEHPERDTAYGYT
12,.,TRBV2,TRBD2,TRBJ2-7,ASNGRGGPYEQY
13,few,TRBV20-1,.,TRBJ2-7,SARAVSGTSYEQY